This record concerns one T cell receptor (beta chain) sequence. Antigen unknown. The data belong to a study of T cells after yellow fever vaccination. Study-wide points: Clonotypes shared by both compartments, CD4 and CD8, made up a small share.

In TCRdb, the 5' RACE reads were re-called with MiXCR into one record per CDR3 protein. The profile shows about 500,000 distinct CDR3 sequences, roughly a sixth of them singletons. This CDR3 contains 14 residues. Germline V CDR1 and CDR2: SGHTA, FQGNSA. The V gene lost 1 base and the J gene lost 6 bases, with 10 bases spanning the gap. The input for sequencing was PBMCs, taken 5 days after the first yellow fever vaccination. The sequence came from a man aged 18 to 29 who received the YFV17D yellow fever vaccine. This rearrangement joins TRBV7-2 to TRBJ2-1, with D perhaps assigned TRBD1 or TRBD2 (5 bases each). The CDR3 region is CASSLGWGTNEQFF. CDR3 bases: TGTGCCAGCAGCTTAGGGTGGGGGACCAATGAGCAGTTCTTC.